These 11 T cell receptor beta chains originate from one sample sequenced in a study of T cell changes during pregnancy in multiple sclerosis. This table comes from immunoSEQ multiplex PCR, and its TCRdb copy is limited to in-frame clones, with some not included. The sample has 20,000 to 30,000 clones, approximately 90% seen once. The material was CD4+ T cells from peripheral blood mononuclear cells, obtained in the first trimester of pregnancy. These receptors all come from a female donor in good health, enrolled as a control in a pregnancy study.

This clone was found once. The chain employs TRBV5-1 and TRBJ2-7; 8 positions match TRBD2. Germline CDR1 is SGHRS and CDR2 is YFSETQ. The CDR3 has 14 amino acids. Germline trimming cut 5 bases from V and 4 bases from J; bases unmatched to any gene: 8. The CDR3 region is CASSSKTSVYEQYF. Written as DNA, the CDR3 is TGCGCCAGCAGTTCCAAGACTAGCGTGTACGAGCAGTACTTC.

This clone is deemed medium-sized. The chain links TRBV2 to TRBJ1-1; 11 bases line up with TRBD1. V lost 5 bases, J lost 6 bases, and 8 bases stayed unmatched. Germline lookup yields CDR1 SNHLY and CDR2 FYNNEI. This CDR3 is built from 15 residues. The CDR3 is CASSRDRGNFAEAFF. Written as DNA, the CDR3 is TGTGCCAGCAGTCGGGACAGGGGGAATTTCGCTGAAGCTTTCTTT.

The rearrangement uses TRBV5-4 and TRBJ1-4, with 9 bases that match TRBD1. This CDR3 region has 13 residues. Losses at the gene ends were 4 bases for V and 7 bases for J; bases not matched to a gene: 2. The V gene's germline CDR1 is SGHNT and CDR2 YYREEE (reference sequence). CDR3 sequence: CASSPTGGEKLFF. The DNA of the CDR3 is TGTGCCAGCAGCCCGACAGGGGGTGAAAAACTGTTTTTT.

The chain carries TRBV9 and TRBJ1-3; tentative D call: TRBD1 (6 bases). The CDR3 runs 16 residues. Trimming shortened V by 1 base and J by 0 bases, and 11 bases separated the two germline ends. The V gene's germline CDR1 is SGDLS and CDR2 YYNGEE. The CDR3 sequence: CASSVSGVSSGNTIYF. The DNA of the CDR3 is TGTGCCAGCAGCGTATCAGGGGTTAGCTCTGGAAACACCATATATTTT.

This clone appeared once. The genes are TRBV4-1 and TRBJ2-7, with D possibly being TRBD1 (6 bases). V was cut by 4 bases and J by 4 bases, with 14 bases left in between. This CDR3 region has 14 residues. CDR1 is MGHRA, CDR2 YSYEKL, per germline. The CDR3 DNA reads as TGCGCCAGCAGCCCGAGGCAGGGGCCGTACGAGCAGTACTTC. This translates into CASSPRQGPYEQYF.

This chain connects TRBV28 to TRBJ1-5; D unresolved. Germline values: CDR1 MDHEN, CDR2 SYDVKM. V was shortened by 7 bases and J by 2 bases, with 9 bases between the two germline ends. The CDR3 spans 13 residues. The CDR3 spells CASMSRGNQPQHF. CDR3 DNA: TGTGCCAGCATGTCACGGGGCAATCAGCCCCAGCATTTT.

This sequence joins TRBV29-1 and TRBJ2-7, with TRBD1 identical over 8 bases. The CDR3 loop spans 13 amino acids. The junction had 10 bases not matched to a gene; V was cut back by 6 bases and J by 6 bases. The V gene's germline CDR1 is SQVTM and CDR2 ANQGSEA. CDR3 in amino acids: CSVSQGVLLEQYF. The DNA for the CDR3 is TGCAGCGTCTCACAGGGGGTTCTGCTCGAGCAGTACTTC.

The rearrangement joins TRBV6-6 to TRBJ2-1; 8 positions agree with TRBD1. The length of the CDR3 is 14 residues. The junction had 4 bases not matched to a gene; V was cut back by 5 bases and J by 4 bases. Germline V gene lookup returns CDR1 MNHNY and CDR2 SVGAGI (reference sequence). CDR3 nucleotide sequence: TGTGCCAGCAGTACCAGGACAGGGTACAATGAGCAGTTCTTC. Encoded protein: CASSTRTGYNEQFF.

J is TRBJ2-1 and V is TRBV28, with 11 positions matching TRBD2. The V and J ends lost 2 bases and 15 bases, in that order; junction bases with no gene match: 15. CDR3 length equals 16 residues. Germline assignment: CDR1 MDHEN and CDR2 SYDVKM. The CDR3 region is CASSLQTSGNLLSRFF. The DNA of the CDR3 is TGTGCCAGCAGTTTACAGACTAGCGGGAACTTACTGAGCAGGTTCTTC.

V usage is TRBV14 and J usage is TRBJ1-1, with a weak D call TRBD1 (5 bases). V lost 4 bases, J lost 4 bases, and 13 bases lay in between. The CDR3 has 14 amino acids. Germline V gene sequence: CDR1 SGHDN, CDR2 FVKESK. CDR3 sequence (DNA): TGTGCCAGCAGCCGGTTACCGGGGGGCACTGAAGCTTTCTTT. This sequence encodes CASSRLPGGTEAFF.

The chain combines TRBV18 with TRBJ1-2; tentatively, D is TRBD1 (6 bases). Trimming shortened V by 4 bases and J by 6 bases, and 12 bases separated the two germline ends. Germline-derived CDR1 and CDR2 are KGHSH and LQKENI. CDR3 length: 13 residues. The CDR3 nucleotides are TGTGCCAGCTCACTCCAAGGGGGAAATGGCTACACCTTC. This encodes CASSLQGGNGYTF.